Presented here are 30 T cell receptor beta chains from one specimen sequenced in a study of a mutant IDH1 vaccine in newly diagnosed glioma (dated by TCRdb to about 2021). Interpreted using the paper, the time point label stands for: baseline, week 1 (first vaccination visit). The treatment or condition label of this sample denotes: pre-vaccination baseline after standard-of-care therapy. The receptor library was made with the immunoSEQ multiplex PCR assay. As stored in TCRdb, this immuneACCESS dataset retains in-frame rearrangements with V and J assigned. A fraction of the clones does not appear; measured against another copy, unresolved V genes explain less than half of the discrepancy, and the remainder lacks a known reason. The table for this sample lists tens of thousands of clones; 80% to 90% of them were counted only once. The ten largest clones represent approximately 4.2% of the sample.

The material was peripheral blood mononuclear cells (PBMCs), obtained from a glioma patient treated with radiotherapy, temozolomide or both. Every receptor here comes from a woman aged 18 to 35 with glioma. Some clones in this sample may be carry-over from other donors' samples.

The rearrangement joins TRBV5-4 to TRBJ1-1; TRBD1 aligns across 7 bases. Losses at the gene ends were 2 bases for V and 1 base for J; bases not matched to a gene: 2. CDR3 length: 14 amino acids. Germline lookup yields CDR1 SGHNT and CDR2 YYREEE (reference sequence). CDR3: CASSLQGTNTEAFF. The CDR3 coding sequence is TGTGCCAGCAGCTTACAGGGGACGAACACTGAAGCTTTCTTT.

CDR3 sequence: CASSPGQINQPQHF. CDR3 DNA sequence: TGTGCCAGCAGCCCCGGACAGATTAATCAGCCCCAGCATTTT. The chain uses TRBV7-2 and TRBJ1-5, with D possibly being TRBD1 (6 bases). Germline CDR1 reads SGHTA; CDR2 reads FQGNSA. There are 14 residues in the CDR3. Trimming took 5 bases from V and 4 from J, leaving 12 bases between them.

This chain uses TRBV5-6 with TRBJ1-2; no clear D gene. Germline V CDR1 and CDR2: SGHDT, YYEEEE. The CDR3 is 13 residues long. Trimming cost V 4 bases and J 4 bases, with 11 bases left between them. Here the CDR3 reads CASSRSGGYGYTF. The CDR3 bases are TGTGCCAGCAGCCGGTCGGGCGGCTATGGCTACACCTTC.

The chain combines TRBV2 with TRBJ2-1; 13 bases align to TRBD2. V lost 8 bases, J lost 8 bases, and 9 bases stayed unmatched. Germline V CDR1 and CDR2: SNHLY, FYNNEI. The CDR3 is 15 residues long. For the CDR3, the DNA is TGTGCCAGCCTATTTACTAGCGGGGGGGCGGATGAGCAGTTCTTC. It encodes CASLFTSGGADEQFF.

The rearrangement joins TRBV5-1 to TRBJ1-1; a weak D match, TRBD1 (6 bases). The V end lost 8 bases, the J end lost 0 bases, and 23 bases lay between the germline ends. Germline V gene sequence: CDR1 SGHRS, CDR2 YFSETQ. The CDR3 sequence is 17 residues long. The CDR3 DNA is TGCGCCAGTTGGCGGGGGCAGGGAGTCGCGATGAACACTGAAGCTTTCTTT. Amino acid sequence: CASWRGQGVAMNTEAFF.

The table lists this clone with a few counts. The V and J genes are TRBV5-1 and TRBJ1-2; D ambiguous. Per the germline V gene, CDR1 is SGHRS and CDR2 is YFSETQ. Trimming removed 3 bases from V and 3 bases from J, with 12 bases in between. This CDR3 spans 14 amino acids. CDR3: CASSSVGLDYGYTF. CDR3 in DNA: TGCGCCAGCAGCTCCGTGGGTCTTGACTATGGCTACACCTTC.

The chain joins TRBV11-2 to TRBJ1-2; D ambiguous. The germline gives CDR1 SGHAT, CDR2 FQNNGV. Trimming took off 4 bases at V and 5 bases at J, with 17 bases between the two ends. There are 15 residues in the CDR3. DNA of the CDR3: TGTGCCAGCAGCTCCCGCCTAGAAAAAGGGTATGGCTACACCTTC. It encodes CASSSRLEKGYGYTF.

This chain connects TRBV20-1 to TRBJ1-4; D is unresolved. Germline assignment: CDR1 DFQATT and CDR2 SNEGSKA (reference sequence). Trimming pared 6 bases from V and 2 bases from J, leaving 4 bases between. The CDR3 sequence is 11 residues long. The CDR3 spells CSARTNEKLFF. CDR3 sequence (DNA): TGCAGTGCCCGCACTAATGAAAAACTGTTTTTT.

The J gene is TRBJ1-2, the V gene TRBV23-1, with D uncertain. TRBV23-1 is sorted into the ORF group, with uncertain function. The ends were cut back, 11 bases at V and 1 base at J, with 23 bases in the middle. The CDR3 loop spans 16 amino acids. CDR3 nucleotide sequence: TGCGCCGCTTACGGGTCCTTAGAAGCTGTTAACTATGGCTACACCTTC. Translation gives CAAYGSLEAVNYGYTF.

The chain couples TRBV19 to TRBJ1-4; 7 nucleotides align to TRBD1. The germline V gene encodes CDR1 LNHDA and CDR2 SQIVND (reference sequence). Trimming cost V 6 bases and J 8 bases; bases outside gene matches: 9. The CDR3 extends over 14 amino acids. CDR3 DNA: TGTGCCAGTAGGAAGACAGGGATTTTGGAAAAACTGTTTTTT. Amino acid sequence: CASRKTGILEKLFF. Filled out from reference TRBV19 and TRBJ1-4, the complete variable domain reads DGGITQSPKYLFRKEGQNVTLSCEQNLNHDAMYWYRQDPGQGLRLIYYSQIVNDFQKGDIAEGYSVSREKKESFPLTVTSAQKNPTAFYLCASRKTGILEKLFFGSGTQLSVL.

The chain combines TRBV29-1 with TRBJ2-5; D is ambiguous. Germline V gene sequence: CDR1 SQVTM, CDR2 ANQGSEA. Trimming took 2 bases from V and 4 from J, leaving 11 bases between them. The CDR3 has 13 residues. The CDR3 loop reads CSVELVMGETQYF. CDR3 DNA: TGCAGCGTTGAACTGGTCATGGGAGAGACCCAGTACTTC.

CDR3 loop: CASSQLTLTDTQYF. Written as DNA, the CDR3 is TGTGCCAGCAGCCAACTCACCCTCACAGATACGCAGTATTTT. The genes are TRBV6-5 and TRBJ2-3; no reliable D call. Trimming removed 6 bases from V and 2 bases from J, with 12 bases in between. The CDR3 consists of 14 residues. The germline V gene has CDR1 MNHEY and CDR2 SVGAGI.

The chain combines TRBV5-4 with TRBJ1-1; D gene unclear. Germline V gene lookup returns CDR1 SGHNT and CDR2 YYREEE (reference sequence). V shed 4 bases and J shed 4 bases, with 14 bases lying between them. The CDR3 runs 14 residues. Here the CDR3 DNA reads TGTGCCAGCAGCCTGCGGACGGGAACCACTGAAGCTTTCTTT. As protein: CASSLRTGTTEAFF.

Written as DNA, the CDR3 is TGCAGCGCCGGAACCGGGGCCTTTAACTATGGCTACACCTTC. Protein: CSAGTGAFNYGYTF. The J gene is TRBJ1-2, the V gene TRBV29-1; D might be TRBD1 (5 bases). The germline gives CDR1 SQVTM, CDR2 ANQGSEA. The CDR3 spans 14 residues. V was pared by 7 bases and J by 1 base, with 16 bases between.

The chain links TRBV6-6 to TRBJ2-1; 11 bases fit TRBD1. The ends lost 6 bases at V and 5 bases at J; junction bases unmatched: 6. Per the germline V gene, CDR1 is MNHNY and CDR2 is SVGAGI (reference sequence). The CDR3 runs to 15 residues. The CDR3 DNA follows: TGTGCCAGCAGGATCCGGGACAGGGGGAACAATGAGCAGTTCTTC. The encoded protein is CASRIRDRGNNEQFF.

The chain recombines TRBV5-1 with TRBJ1-1, with D possibly TRBD1 on 5 matching bases. Trimming left V 0 bases short and J 4 bases short, with 7 bases between. CDR1 is SGHRS and CDR2 is YFSETQ in the germline V gene. This CDR3 comprises 13 residues. The CDR3 sequence is CASSLVGVTEAFF. The CDR3 nucleotides are TGCGCCAGCAGCTTGGTGGGGGTCACTGAAGCTTTCTTT.

The chain couples TRBV7-9 to TRBJ2-2, with 7 positions matching TRBD2. Germline CDR1 reads SEHNR; CDR2 reads FQNEAQ (reference sequence). V shed 8 bases, J shed 6 bases, and the junction held 15 bases outside the gene matches. This CDR3 has 16 residues. In DNA form, the CDR3 reads TGTGCCAGCTTCTCCCTGGGGGGGAATAAGGCCGGGGAGCTGTTTTTT. It is translated as CASFSLGGNKAGELFF.

This sequence joins TRBV6-1 and TRBJ1-2, with D unclear. The CDR3 spans 13 residues. CDR1 is MNHNS and CDR2 is SASEGT in the germline V gene. The V and J ends lost 6 bases and 0 bases respectively, with 8 bases between them. The CDR3 sequence: CASRSTANYGYTF. In DNA form, the CDR3 reads TGTGCCAGCAGGTCGACCGCTAACTATGGCTACACCTTC.

This clone came up a few times. This sequence joins TRBV11-3 and TRBJ2-2; the match to TRBD1 covers 7 bases. Germline trimming cut 5 bases from V and 0 bases from J; bases unmatched to any gene: 3. The CDR3 runs to 15 residues. CDR1 and CDR2 from the germline V gene are SGHNT and YENEEA. CDR3 bases: TGTGCCAGCAGCCCCCAGGGGGCGAACACCGGGGAGCTGTTTTTT. Protein product: CASSPQGANTGELFF.

This chain links TRBV15 with TRBJ2-2, with a tentative D call TRBD2 (5 bases). V gave up 0 bases and J gave up 6 bases, with 14 bases separating them. The germline V gene encodes CDR1 LNHNV and CDR2 YYDKDF (reference sequence). The length of the CDR3 is 16 residues. The CDR3 loop reads CATSRERGSLAGELFF. Written as DNA, the CDR3 is TGTGCCACCAGCAGAGAGAGAGGGAGTTTGGCCGGGGAGCTGTTTTTT.

V gene TRBV5-1 combines with J gene TRBJ1-2, with D possibly TRBD1 on 5 matching bases. The V gene's germline CDR1 is SGHRS and CDR2 YFSETQ. Trimming removed 2 bases at V and 11 bases at J, with 16 bases between. The CDR3 has 13 residues. Here the CDR3 reads CASSLENRSPYTF. DNA of the CDR3: TGCGCCAGCAGCTTAGAAAACAGGAGCCCGTACACCTTC.

This clone was detected a few times. The CDR3 region is CSARFNTEAFF. CDR3 bases: TGCAGTGCTAGATTCAACACTGAAGCTTTCTTT. This chain joins TRBV20-1 and TRBJ1-1; D is ambiguous. Per the germline V gene, CDR1 is DFQATT and CDR2 is SNEGSKA (reference sequence). V was cut by 2 bases and J by 2 bases, with 3 bases left in between. The CDR3 is made up of 11 amino acids.

The chain links TRBV6-5 to TRBJ1-1; 8 bases map to TRBD1. Germline CDR1 is MNHEY and CDR2 is SVGAGI. CDR3 length: 15 residues. Trimming took 6 bases from V and 3 from J; bases not matched to a gene: 9. The CDR3 is CASRSGTGLYTEAFF. Written as DNA, the CDR3 is TGTGCCAGCAGGTCCGGGACAGGACTGTACACTGAAGCTTTCTTT.

The rearrangement joins TRBV27 to TRBJ2-7, with TRBD2 identical over 8 bases. The CDR3 is 19 residues long. The trim removed 4 bases at V and 0 bases at J, leaving 17 bases unmatched. CDR1 is MNHEY and CDR2 is SMNVEV in the germline V gene (reference sequence). CDR3 DNA sequence: TGTGCCAGCAGTTCCCCGCGGGGGGCGGGAGCTCGGGACTCCTACGAGCAGTACTTC. This sequence encodes CASSSPRGAGARDSYEQYF.

Written as DNA, the CDR3 is TGCGCCAGCAGCTTGGAATCCGGACTAGCGATTGAGCAGTTCTTC. The encoded protein is CASSLESGLAIEQFF. The V gene is TRBV5-1, the J gene TRBJ2-1; 9 nucleotides agree with TRBD2. The CDR3 loop spans 15 amino acids. Germline CDR1 and CDR2: SGHRS and YFSETQ. J gave up 9 bases and V 0 bases, and 7 bases lay outside the gene matches.

This chain connects TRBV9 to TRBJ1-2; 8 bases fit TRBD1. CDR3 size: 13 residues. Germline lookup yields CDR1 SGDLS and CDR2 YYNGEE. V was clipped by 3 bases and J by 7 bases; unmatched bases: 5. CDR3 bases: TGTGCCAGCAGCGCCTCGACAGGGGCTGGCTACACCTTC. This translates into CASSASTGAGYTF.

The V call is TRBV2, the J call TRBJ2-7; 10 positions match TRBD2. J lost 1 base, V lost 6 bases, and 18 bases had no gene match. The CDR3 has 19 amino acids. Germline loops: CDR1 SNHLY, CDR2 FYNNEI. The CDR3 DNA reads as TGTGCCAGCAGACGTCGGGCTAGCGGGAGAGATTCTCGTTCCTACGAGCAGTACTTC. Its translation: CASRRRASGRDSRSYEQYF.

This clone was counted only a few times. The chain links TRBV28 to TRBJ2-1, with 7 bases matching TRBD2. The germline gives CDR1 MDHEN, CDR2 SYDVKM. V lost 4 bases and J lost 3; bases outside the gene matches: 6. This CDR3 comprises 15 residues. The CDR3 coding sequence is TGTGCCAGCAGTTCCGTTAGCGGGTACTACAATGAGCAGTTCTTC. It is translated as CASSSVSGYYNEQFF.

This chain uses TRBV6-6 with TRBJ1-6, with 10 bases fitting TRBD1. The junction had 5 bases not matched to a gene; V was cut back by 2 bases and J by 7 bases. Germline V gene lookup returns CDR1 MNHNY and CDR2 SVGAGI (reference sequence). The CDR3 consists of 16 residues. This CDR3 is CASSYLRTGGNSPLHF. In DNA form, the CDR3 reads TGTGCCAGCAGTTACCTGAGGACAGGGGGGAATTCACCCCTCCACTTT.

This clone was recorded only once. The genes are TRBV7-9 and TRBJ1-2; a weak D match, TRBD1 (5 bases). Germline CDR1 and CDR2: SEHNR and FQNEAQ (reference sequence). V was shortened by 6 bases and J by 8 bases, with 13 bases between the two germline ends. This CDR3 spans 12 amino acids. CDR3 in DNA: TGTGCCAGCAGGGGGACCTTGGGGGGCTACACCTTC. This gives the protein CASRGTLGGYTF.